This entry lists 23 T cell receptor beta chains sequenced from one sample in a study of blood T cell repertoires in COVID-19. Sequencing used immunoSEQ multiplex PCR; TCRdb keeps in-frame clones, though not all of them. Of about 110,000 clones in the sample, 88% were seen once. Sequenced input: peripheral blood. All receptors come from a woman aged 45-65 years with acute or convalescent COVID-19.

The V gene is TRBV5-4, the J gene TRBJ1-2, with a tentative D call TRBD1 (5 bases). Germline lookup yields CDR1 SGHNT and CDR2 YYREEE (reference sequence). V was shortened by 0 bases and J by 3 bases, with 9 bases between the two germline ends. This CDR3 has 14 residues. In DNA form, the CDR3 reads TGTGCCAGCAGCTTGGCGTTGACAGACTATGGCTACACCTTC. Translating it yields CASSLALTDYGYTF.

A single count supports this clone. This chain links TRBV2 with TRBJ1-2; 7 bases line up with TRBD1. Trimming cost V 6 bases and J 4 bases; bases outside gene matches: 11. The CDR3 spans 15 residues. CDR1 and CDR2 from the germline V gene are SNHLY and FYNNEI. CDR3 nucleotides: TGTGCCAGCAGGAGAGAGGGGGCGGTCCTCTATGGCTACACCTTC. Its translation: CASRREGAVLYGYTF.

The chain carries TRBV18 and TRBJ2-1, with TRBD2 matching 7 bases. This CDR3 spans 13 amino acids. From germline, CDR1 is KGHSH and CDR2 LQKENI. V was pared by 2 bases and J by 15 bases, with 10 bases of the junction left unmatched. The CDR3 sequence is CASSPVLGGWLFF. The CDR3 DNA follows: TGTGCCAGCTCACCAGTTCTGGGAGGGTGGCTGTTCTTC.

The rearrangement uses TRBV5-1 and TRBJ1-6; 7 positions agree with TRBD1. V gave up 0 bases and J gave up 6 bases; unmatched junction bases: 3. The CDR3 has 15 residues. The germline gives CDR1 SGHRS, CDR2 YFSETQ. This chain's CDR3 is CASSLGGQSNSPLHF. The CDR3 nucleotides read TGCGCCAGCAGCTTGGGGGGACAGTCTAATTCACCCCTCCACTTT.

The J gene is TRBJ2-1, the V gene TRBV14; no reliable D call. V was trimmed by 2 bases and J by 4 bases, leaving 6 bases between them. The CDR3 consists of 13 residues. Germline V lookup: CDR1 SGHDN, CDR2 FVKESK. CDR3 residues: CASSQQLYNEQFF. DNA for the CDR3: TGTGCCAGCAGCCAACAACTTTACAATGAGCAGTTCTTC.

This chain joins TRBV9 and TRBJ2-1; 13 bases align to TRBD2. Germline assignment: CDR1 SGDLS and CDR2 YYNGEE. This CDR3 has 15 residues. V trimming: 3 bases; J trimming: 10 bases; junction bases outside the gene matches: 7. CDR3 region: CASSAGTSGAQEQFF. Here the CDR3 DNA reads TGTGCCAGCAGCGCCGGGACTAGCGGGGCCCAAGAGCAGTTCTTC.

V gene TRBV27 combines with J gene TRBJ1-5; D is perhaps TRBD1 (5 bases). Germline CDR1 MNHEY, CDR2 SMNVEV (reference sequence). The V end lost 4 bases, the J end lost 1 base, and 20 bases lay between the germline ends. CDR3 length: 18 residues. For the CDR3, the DNA is TGTGCCAGCAGTTGGCGGGGCCCCGGCTGGGACAGCAATCAGCCCCAGCATTTT. This gives the protein CASSWRGPGWDSNQPQHF.

The chain links TRBV7-8 to TRBJ2-1; 10 bases fit TRBD1. Germline V gene sequence: CDR1 SGHVS, CDR2 FQNEAQ. This CDR3 comprises 17 residues. The junction had 11 bases not matched to a gene; V was cut back by 2 bases and J by 7 bases. The CDR3 is CASSLHLARQGANEQFF. The CDR3 DNA reads TGTGCCAGCAGCTTACACCTAGCTCGACAGGGGGCGAATGAGCAGTTCTTC.

The chain employs TRBV7-6 and TRBJ2-5; 9 bases line up with TRBD2. Trimming removed 1 base from V and 0 bases from J; junction bases left unmatched: 6. Germline loops: CDR1 SGHVS, CDR2 FNYEAQ. CDR3 size: 17 residues. The DNA of the CDR3 is TGTGCCAGCAGCTTAGAGGTGGCTAGCGGGAACCAAGAGACCCAGTACTTC. Its protein is CASSLEVASGNQETQYF.

The V gene is TRBV11-2, the J gene TRBJ1-5; tentative D call: TRBD1 (5 bases). V lost 5 bases and J lost 7, with 18 bases in between. This CDR3 has 15 amino acids. Germline V gene lookup returns CDR1 SGHAT and CDR2 FQNNGV. The CDR3 reads CASSAGGIGVQPQHF. As DNA, the CDR3 is TGTGCCAGCAGCGCAGGTGGGATAGGGGTCCAGCCCCAGCATTTT. Full variable domain (remainder filled in from reference TRBV11-2 and TRBJ1-5): EAGVAQSPRYKIIEKRQSVAFWCNPISGHATLYWYQQILGQGPKLLIQFQNNGVVDDSQLPKDRFSAERLKGVDSTLKIQPAKLEDSAVYLCASSAGGIGVQPQHFGDGTRLSIL.

V is TRBV6-5 and J is TRBJ2-7; D is undetermined. Germline V CDR1 and CDR2: MNHEY, SVGAGI. V gave up 5 bases and J gave up 1 base, with 15 bases separating them. CDR3 length: 15 residues. CDR3 nucleotides: TGTGCCAGCAGTCCCGATCCGGTAGTTTCCTACGAGCAGTACTTC. Translated, it gives CASSPDPVVSYEQYF.

The rearrangement joins TRBV20-1 to TRBJ2-2; D is perhaps TRBD2 (5 bases). The germline CDR1 and CDR2 sequences are DFQATT and SNEGSKA (reference sequence). CDR3 length: 11 residues. The V end was cut by 1 base, the J end by 11 bases, with 8 bases between. CDR3 sequence reads: CSARGRTELFF. DNA of the CDR3: TGCAGTGCTAGAGGGAGGACTGAGCTGTTTTTT.

This chain joins TRBV4-1 and TRBJ1-4; no reliable D call. The CDR3 spans 14 residues. Germline V gene lookup returns CDR1 MGHRA and CDR2 YSYEKL. The V and J ends lost 4 bases and 6 bases respectively, with 12 bases between them. CDR3 loop: CASSLGSRDEKLFF. Here the CDR3 DNA reads TGCGCCAGCAGCCTGGGTTCCCGGGATGAAAAACTGTTTTTT.

The gene calls are TRBV11-3 and TRBJ2-3; 8 bases are a match to TRBD2. Germline loops: CDR1 SGHNT, CDR2 YENEEA. V was clipped by 5 bases and J by 4 bases; unmatched bases: 11. The CDR3 is 16 amino acids. The CDR3 DNA reads TGTGCCAGCAGCCGACGTAGCGGGACGGGCGCAGATACGCAGTATTTT. Residues: CASSRRSGTGADTQYF.

The V gene is TRBV2, the J gene TRBJ1-3; D might be TRBD1 (5 bases). The germline gives CDR1 SNHLY, CDR2 FYNNEI. The CDR3 loop spans 13 amino acids. Trimming shortened V by 8 bases and J by 3 bases, and 11 bases separated the two germline ends. The CDR3 DNA reads as TGTGCCAGCTGCCGGGACTATGGAAACACCATATATTTT. This codes for CASCRDYGNTIYF.

In DNA form, the CDR3 reads TGTGCCAGCAGCCCTACAGGGAACGTCGGGGAGCTGTTTTTT. Amino acid sequence: CASSPTGNVGELFF. The chain employs TRBV7-9 and TRBJ2-2; TRBD1 is a possible D gene (6 bases). The CDR3 spans 14 residues. Deletions cut 5 bases from V and 7 bases from J, with 14 bases between. Germline CDR1 SEHNR, CDR2 FQNEAQ (reference sequence).

For the CDR3, the DNA is TGTGCCAGCAGTTACCAGGGTGAACGGGAAAAACTGTTTTTT. Translating gives CASSYQGEREKLFF. The chain links TRBV6-5 to TRBJ1-4, with D tentatively TRBD1 (5 bases). With 2 bases removed from V and 8 bases from J, the gap between germline ends came to 12 bases. Germline values: CDR1 MNHEY, CDR2 SVGAGI. CDR3 length equals 14 residues.

This chain links TRBV14 with TRBJ2-3; 13 bases map to TRBD2. V was clipped by 4 bases and J by 2 bases; unmatched bases: 6. Germline lookup yields CDR1 SGHDN and CDR2 FVKESK. This CDR3 comprises 17 residues. Written as DNA, the CDR3 is TGTGCCAGCAGCCTATACGGACTAGCGGGAGTCACAGATACGCAGTATTTT. Protein product: CASSLYGLAGVTDTQYF.

This clone has a single count. This chain uses TRBV10-3 with TRBJ2-1, with TRBD2 matching over 8 bases. V lost 9 bases and J lost 7; bases outside the gene matches: 5. The CDR3 runs to 12 residues. Per the germline V gene, CDR1 is ENHRY and CDR2 is SYGVKD. The CDR3 region is CAISGVGNEQFF. The CDR3 nucleotides read TGTGCCATTAGCGGGGTTGGGAATGAGCAGTTCTTC.

The chain uses TRBV7-9 and TRBJ1-4, with D possibly matching TRBD1 (5 bases). Trimming took off 8 bases at V and 2 bases at J, with 15 bases between the two ends. The CDR3 is made up of 15 amino acids. Germline V gene sequence: CDR1 SEHNR, CDR2 FQNEAQ (reference sequence). The CDR3 reads CASQEGAVTNEKLFF. The CDR3 DNA reads as TGTGCCAGCCAGGAAGGGGCCGTGACTAATGAAAAACTGTTTTTT.

The chain links TRBV24-1 to TRBJ2-3; 9 bases are shared with TRBD2. V trimming: 9 bases; J trimming: 4 bases; junction bases outside the gene matches: 13. Germline lookup yields CDR1 KGHDR and CDR2 SFDVKD. The CDR3 has 16 amino acids. CDR3 sequence: CATGTITSGRADTQYF. The CDR3 nucleotides are TGTGCCACCGGTACAATAACTAGCGGGCGGGCAGATACGCAGTATTTT.

The chain has TRBV7-9 and TRBJ1-1; TRBD1 aligns across 11 bases. V lost 3 bases to trimming and J lost 5 bases; unmatched junction nucleotides: 8. The germline V gene has CDR1 SEHNR and CDR2 FQNEAQ (reference sequence). This CDR3 has 16 residues. This CDR3 is CASSLAGTGGGTEAFF. CDR3 DNA: TGTGCCAGCAGCTTGGCCGGGACAGGGGGAGGAACTGAAGCTTTCTTT.

This clone was observed once. The chain employs TRBV11-2 and TRBJ2-3; D gene unclear. The length of the CDR3 is 16 residues. CDR1 and CDR2 (germline): SGHAT, FQNNGV. V was cut by 1 base and J by 0 bases, with 11 bases left in between. The CDR3 region is CASSLGAPTSTDTQYF. DNA for the CDR3: TGTGCCAGCAGCTTAGGTGCGCCTACTAGCACAGATACGCAGTATTTT.